The 20 T cell receptor beta chains reported below all come from one sample, sequenced in a study of response to subunit inactivated influenza vaccine. TCRdb re-called the RT-PCR reads through MiXCR, storing one row per CDR3 protein. The sample yields roughly 500,000 distinct CDR3 sequences, 25% seen once. The input for sequencing was CD4+ T cells sorted from PBMCs, taken less than 6 days after vaccination. These receptors all come from a man aged 45 to 65 who received an inactivated influenza vaccine.

The sample holds a few counts of this clonotype. This chain connects TRBV29-1 to TRBJ2-7; TRBD1 matches 10 bases. The CDR3 is 12 amino acids. Germline-derived CDR1 and CDR2 are SQVTM and ANQGSEA. The V gene end was trimmed by 6 bases and the J gene end by 3 bases; junction bases not matched to a gene: 2. The CDR3 protein is CSVGDRGYEQYF. CDR3 in DNA: TGCAGCGTGGGGGACAGGGGCTACGAGCAGTACTTC.

The V call is TRBV5-1, the J call TRBJ2-3, with no clear D. Germline CDR1 and CDR2: SGHRS and YFSETQ. The ends were cut back, 0 bases at V and 6 bases at J, with 17 bases in the middle. The length of the CDR3 is 16 residues. For the CDR3, the DNA is TGCGCCAGCAGCTTGGGAGAGACGGGCTGGGGTGATACGCAGTATTTT. Amino acids: CASSLGETGWGDTQYF.

The rearrangement joins TRBV4-1 to TRBJ2-1, with D perhaps TRBD1 (6 bases). This CDR3 is built from 14 residues. Germline lookup yields CDR1 MGHRA and CDR2 YSYEKL. Trimming stripped 0 bases from V and 8 bases from J, with 11 bases between. CDR3 sequence reads: CASSQEGRGDEQFF. The CDR3 coding sequence is TGCGCCAGCAGCCAAGAAGGCAGGGGCGATGAGCAGTTCTTC.

V is TRBV9 and J is TRBJ2-1; either TRBD1 or TRBD2 may fit D (5 bases each). This CDR3 has 16 residues. From germline, CDR1 is SGDLS and CDR2 YYNGEE. The V and J ends lost 3 bases and 8 bases respectively, with 21 bases between them. CDR3 region: CASSGGAGRVGDEQFF. CDR3 nucleotide sequence: TGTGCCAGCAGCGGTGGGGCAGGTCGGGTCGGGGATGAGCAGTTCTTC. The whole variable domain, filled in from reference TRBV9 and TRBJ2-1, reads DSGVTQTPKHLITATGQRVTLRCSPRSGDLSVYWYQQSLDQGLQFLIQYYNGEERAKGNILERFSAQQFPDLHSELNLSSLELGDSALYFCASSGGAGRVGDEQFFGPGTRLTVL.

The rearrangement uses TRBV12-3 or TRBV12-4 and TRBJ2-3; the D gene is possibly TRBD2 (7 bases). The CDR3 sequence is 12 residues long. V lost 10 bases to trimming and J lost 4 bases, with 12 bases between them. The CDR3 DNA is TGTGCCACAAGGGAGGGGGCAGATACGCAGTATTTT. It encodes CATREGADTQYF.

The chain links TRBV6-5 to TRBJ1-5; the D gene is possibly TRBD1 (5 bases). This CDR3 is 15 amino acids long. The germline CDR1 and CDR2 sequences are MNHEY and SVGAGI. Trimming took off 2 bases at V and 4 bases at J, with 12 bases between the two ends. The CDR3 DNA reads TGTGCCAGCAGTTACCACGGGGACGGTAATCAGCCCCAGCATTTT. Translated: CASSYHGDGNQPQHF.

The gene calls are TRBV2 and TRBJ2-2; 12 bases are shared with TRBD2. The CDR3 runs to 17 residues. V shed 7 bases, J shed 7 bases, and the junction held 13 bases outside the gene matches. The germline V gene has CDR1 SNHLY and CDR2 FYNNEI. In DNA form, the CDR3 reads TGTGCCAGCAACATGGGCCTAGCGGGAGGGCCCGACGGGGAGCTGTTTTTT. This gives the protein CASNMGLAGGPDGELFF.

This clonotype has just a few counts. V gene TRBV7-2 combines with J gene TRBJ2-3, with TRBD2 matching 10 bases. Trimming at V came to 5 bases and at J to 3 bases, leaving 8 bases not matched to a gene. The CDR3 is made up of 16 amino acids. Germline CDR1 reads SGHTA; CDR2 reads FQGNSA. The CDR3 nucleotides are TGTGCCAGCAGCAAGCAGCCGGGACTAGCGACAGATACGCAGTATTTT. Its translation: CASSKQPGLATDTQYF.

This clonotype was recorded at least ten times. CDR3 bases: TGTGCCAGCAGTTTACAGGGGGCCGGCACTGAAGCTTTCTTT. This translates into CASSLQGAGTEAFF. V usage is TRBV12-3 or TRBV12-4 and J usage is TRBJ1-1; 8 bases align to TRBD1. V lost 2 bases, J lost 4 bases, and 3 bases stayed unmatched. The CDR3 extends over 14 amino acids.

J is TRBJ1-1 and V is TRBV29-1, with a possible D match to TRBD1 (6 bases). The length of the CDR3 is 13 residues. Germline values: CDR1 SQVTM, CDR2 ANQGSEA. Trimming pared 6 bases from V and 0 bases from J, leaving 11 bases between. CDR3 in amino acids: CSVMDRMNTEAFF. The CDR3 nucleotides read TGCAGCGTAATGGACAGAATGAACACTGAAGCTTTCTTT.

The V call is TRBV5-1, the J call TRBJ1-6; D might be TRBD1 (6 bases). CDR1 and CDR2 (germline): SGHRS, YFSETQ. The V end lost 4 bases, the J end lost 5 bases, and 16 bases lay between the germline ends. The CDR3 runs 16 residues. The CDR3 nucleotides are TGCGCCAGCAGCGAGACAGGCAATGGAAATAATTCACCCCTCCACTTT. The encoded protein is CASSETGNGNNSPLHF.

This chain joins TRBV23-1 and TRBJ2-1; 8 positions match TRBD1. TRBV23-1 is marked as an open reading frame, function uncertain. The CDR3 totals 17 residues. V gave up 0 bases and J gave up 6 bases; unmatched junction bases: 10. The CDR3 bases are TGCGCCAGCAGTCAATCGACCGGGACAGGCAGGCCCAATGAGCAGTTCTTC. It is translated as CASSQSTGTGRPNEQFF.

The count of this clonotype is one. The chain couples TRBV5-1 to TRBJ1-5, with D possibly being TRBD1 (6 bases). This CDR3 comprises 15 residues. Germline CDR1 is SGHRS and CDR2 is YFSETQ. V shed 0 bases and J shed 3 bases, with 10 bases lying between them. CDR3 sequence reads: CASSLDGQFNQPQHF. CDR3 nucleotides: TGCGCCAGCAGCTTGGACGGACAGTTCAATCAGCCCCAGCATTTT.

The CDR3, as DNA: TGCGCCAGCAGCCCCCGGACAGACGAGGGTGAAGCTTTCTTT. Amino acid sequence: CASSPRTDEGEAFF. The chain uses TRBV5-1 and TRBJ1-1; possible D gene TRBD1, 6 bases. The CDR3 is 14 amino acids. The V gene lost 4 bases and the J gene lost 7 bases, with 17 bases spanning the gap. Looked up from germline, CDR1 is SGHRS and CDR2 is YFSETQ.

This clonotype was counted between two and nine times. The J gene is TRBJ2-5, the V gene TRBV20-1; TRBD1 matches at 9 bases. V was clipped by 6 bases and J by 6 bases; unmatched bases: 5. The CDR3 runs 12 residues. Germline assignment: CDR1 DFQATT and CDR2 SNEGSKA (reference sequence). CDR3: CSAITGGKTQYF. The DNA of the CDR3 is TGCAGTGCCATTACAGGGGGCAAGACCCAGTACTTC.

The chain joins TRBV12-3 or TRBV12-4 to TRBJ2-7; the match to TRBD2 covers 7 bases. Losses at the gene ends were 3 bases for V and 4 bases for J; bases not matched to a gene: 6. This CDR3 is built from 14 residues. The CDR3 sequence is CASSFAGVVYEQYF. The DNA of the CDR3 is TGTGCCAGCAGTTTTGCGGGGGTAGTGTACGAGCAGTACTTC.

The gene calls are TRBV4-1 and TRBJ1-2; TRBD1 is a possible D gene (6 bases). Germline CDR1 reads MGHRA; CDR2 reads YSYEKL. The CDR3 runs to 15 residues. V lost 3 bases and J 6 bases, leaving 17 bases between the germline ends. CDR3 residues: CASSQLTQGPDGYTF. The CDR3 DNA follows: TGCGCCAGCAGCCAGCTTACCCAGGGGCCGGATGGCTACACCTTC.

The chain is built from TRBV7-2 and TRBJ2-4; 7 bases agree with TRBD1. After removal of 1 base from V and 6 bases from J, the junction contained 9 bases not matched to a gene. The germline V gene has CDR1 SGHTA and CDR2 FQGNSA. This CDR3 comprises 16 residues. CDR3 amino acids: CASSLDRDSRANIQYF. The CDR3 DNA reads TGTGCCAGCAGCTTAGACCGGGACAGTAGGGCAAACATTCAGTACTTC.

V usage is TRBV5-6 and J usage is TRBJ2-2; D gene unclear. The V end lost 2 bases, the J end lost 9 bases, and 11 bases lay between the germline ends. This CDR3 comprises 13 residues. CDR1 and CDR2 (germline): SGHDT, YYEEEE. The CDR3 sequence: CASSLAWARELFF. The CDR3, as DNA: TGTGCCAGCAGCTTAGCTTGGGCCCGGGAGCTGTTTTTT.

The chain is built from TRBV20-1 and TRBJ2-7, with TRBD2 matching over 13 bases. CDR3 size: 15 residues. Per the germline V gene, CDR1 is DFQATT and CDR2 is SNEGSKA (reference sequence). V lost 5 bases, J lost 0 bases, and 4 bases stayed unmatched. The CDR3 bases are TGCAGTGCTCACGGACTAGCGGGAGTCTCCTACGAGCAGTACTTC. This sequence encodes CSAHGLAGVSYEQYF.